This TCR beta chain is from a study of OX40 agonist ivuxolimab in advanced cancers. Sequencing was performed with immunoSEQ multiplex PCR; in TCRdb, only in-frame clones are kept and a portion is missing. The sample contains about 34,000 clones, roughly four fifths of which appear only once. Between the trimmed V and J ends, which lost 5 bases and 10 bases, there was a span of 8 bases. Germline V gene data show CDR1 as MDHEN and CDR2 as SYDVKM. The CDR3 has 11 residues. This sequence originates from an adult with an advanced solid tumor such as melanoma, head and neck, liver or kidney cancer. The chain couples TRBV28 to TRBJ1-4; maybe TRBD1 (6 bases). This specimen was CD4+ or CD8+ T cells sorted from blood, taken in a trial of the OX40 agonist ivuxolimab. CDR3 residues: CASSNRAKLFF. The CDR3, as DNA: TGTGCCAGCAGTAACAGGGCAAAACTGTTTTTT.